These T cell receptor beta chains were read from a single sample in a study of OX40 agonist ivuxolimab in advanced cancers. TCRdb's copy holds only in-frame clones and misses some; the assay was immunoSEQ multiplex PCR. The sample yields some 58,000 clones, less than 90% seen once. The sequencing used CD4+ or CD8+ T cells sorted from blood, collected in a trial of the OX40 agonist ivuxolimab. These receptors came from an adult with an advanced solid tumor such as melanoma, head and neck, liver or kidney cancer. Both conserved end residues are part of each CDR3. Fields, in order: clone size, J gene, D gene, V gene, CDR3 protein, CDR3 DNA. D genes are given only for firm matches. Clone size is stated in some rows and not others, as once, few, many or a class when expanded.

abundance: NA
j_gene: TRBJ1-4
d_gene: TRBD1
v_gene: TRBV19
CDR3aa: CASNRGQDNEKLFF
CDR3nt: TGTGCCAGTAACCGGGGACAGGATAATGAAAAACTGTTTTTT

abundance: NA
j_gene: TRBJ1-2
d_gene: NA
v_gene: TRBV6-5
CDR3aa: CASSYDGSPRGGYTF
CDR3nt: TGTGCCAGCAGTTACGACGGGTCGCCCAGGGGTGGCTACACCTTC

abundance: NA
j_gene: TRBJ1-6
d_gene: NA
v_gene: TRBV9
CDR3aa: CASSVVRRGAGTNSPLHF
CDR3nt: TGTGCCAGCAGCGTAGTTAGGAGAGGTGCAGGGACTAATTCACCCCTCCACTTT

abundance: NA
j_gene: TRBJ2-5
d_gene: TRBD2
v_gene: TRBV7-2
CDR3aa: CASSLSGGGRETQYF
CDR3nt: TGTGCCAGCAGCTTGTCCGGCGGGGGGAGAGAGACCCAGTACTTC

abundance: NA
j_gene: TRBJ2-2
d_gene: NA
v_gene: TRBV5-1
CDR3aa: CASRIPNTGELFF
CDR3nt: TGCGCCAGCAGAATCCCGAACACCGGGGAGCTGTTTTTT

abundance: few
j_gene: TRBJ2-3
d_gene: NA
v_gene: TRBV27
CDR3aa: CASSLGGTDTQYF
CDR3nt: TGTGCCAGCAGTTTAGGCGGCACAGATACGCAGTATTTT

abundance: few
j_gene: TRBJ1-2
d_gene: NA
v_gene: TRBV6-1
CDR3aa: CATSSRSQGDYGYTF
CDR3nt: TGTGCCACCTCCAGCCGGTCCCAGGGAGACTATGGCTACACCTTC

abundance: NA
j_gene: TRBJ1-2
d_gene: NA
v_gene: TRBV5-1
CDR3aa: CASSLVTETTYGYTF
CDR3nt: TGCGCCAGCAGCTTGGTAACAGAAACTACCTATGGCTACACCTTC

abundance: NA
j_gene: TRBJ1-2
d_gene: NA
v_gene: TRBV28
CDR3aa: CASYLGPGGYTF
CDR3nt: TGTGCCAGCTATTTGGGGCCGGGAGGCTACACCTTC

abundance: NA
j_gene: TRBJ2-3
d_gene: NA
v_gene: TRBV18
CDR3aa: CASSLDRDTQYF
CDR3nt: TGTGCCAGCTCACTCGATCGAGATACGCAGTATTTT

abundance: NA
j_gene: TRBJ2-1
d_gene: TRBD2
v_gene: TRBV9
CDR3aa: CASSILAGGNNEQFF
CDR3nt: TGTGCCAGCAGTATTCTAGCGGGAGGTAACAATGAGCAGTTCTTC

abundance: NA
j_gene: TRBJ1-1
d_gene: NA
v_gene: TRBV19
CDR3aa: CASRDLTNTEAFF
CDR3nt: TGTGCCAGTAGGGATTTAACTAACACTGAAGCTTTCTTT

abundance: NA
j_gene: TRBJ1-3
d_gene: TRBD1
v_gene: TRBV7-2
CDR3aa: CASSPDRGIAWGNTIYF
CDR3nt: TGTGCCAGCAGTCCGGACAGGGGAATCGCGTGGGGAAACACCATATATTTT

abundance: few
j_gene: TRBJ2-7
d_gene: NA
v_gene: TRBV10-1
CDR3aa: CASSEPDSYEQYF
CDR3nt: TGCGCCAGCAGTGAGCCGGACAGCTACGAGCAGTACTTC

abundance: NA
j_gene: TRBJ2-5
d_gene: NA
v_gene: TRBV6-6
CDR3aa: CASRFSGAQETQYF
CDR3nt: TGTGCCAGCAGGTTCAGCGGAGCCCAAGAGACCCAGTACTTC

abundance: NA
j_gene: TRBJ1-1
d_gene: NA
v_gene: TRBV4-1
CDR3aa: CASSQGGRGTEAFF
CDR3nt: TGCGCCAGCAGCCAAGGGGGGCGCGGCACTGAAGCTTTCTTT

abundance: NA
j_gene: TRBJ2-1
d_gene: NA
v_gene: TRBV2
CDR3aa: CASKFETGSYNEQFF
CDR3nt: TGTGCCAGCAAATTTGAGACCGGCTCCTACAATGAGCAGTTCTTC

abundance: NA
j_gene: TRBJ2-7
d_gene: TRBD1
v_gene: TRBV5-5
CDR3aa: CASSGPGQGYEQYF
CDR3nt: TGTGCCAGCAGCGGGCCGGGACAGGGGTACGAGCAGTACTTC

abundance: NA
j_gene: TRBJ1-3
d_gene: NA
v_gene: TRBV19
CDR3aa: CASSIEVLSGNTIYF
CDR3nt: TGTGCCAGTAGTATTGAGGTACTCTCTGGAAACACCATATATTTT

abundance: NA
j_gene: TRBJ1-1
d_gene: NA
v_gene: TRBV6-1
CDR3aa: CASSGRVNTEAFF
CDR3nt: TGTGCCAGCAGTGGACGAGTGAACACTGAAGCTTTCTTT

abundance: once
j_gene: TRBJ1-1
d_gene: NA
v_gene: TRBV2
CDR3aa: CASRKEETARTEAFF
CDR3nt: TGTGCCAGCAGGAAAGAGGAAACAGCCCGGACTGAAGCTTTCTTT

abundance: NA
j_gene: TRBJ2-2
d_gene: NA
v_gene: TRBV5-1
CDR3aa: CASSGSVTSSTGELFF
CDR3nt: TGCGCCAGCAGCGGGTCCGTGACTAGTAGCACCGGGGAGCTGTTTTTT

abundance: NA
j_gene: TRBJ1-3
d_gene: NA
v_gene: TRBV5-1
CDR3aa: CASSLQGASSGNTIYF
CDR3nt: TGCGCCAGCAGCTTACAAGGGGCAAGCTCTGGAAACACCATATATTTT

abundance: NA
j_gene: TRBJ2-7
d_gene: TRBD2
v_gene: TRBV15
CDR3aa: CATSRGLAASSYEQYF
CDR3nt: TGTGCCACCAGCCGAGGACTAGCGGCTAGCTCCTACGAGCAGTACTTC

abundance: NA
j_gene: TRBJ2-7
d_gene: TRBD1
v_gene: TRBV11-3
CDR3aa: CASSLTGVGEQYF
CDR3nt: TGTGCCAGCAGTCTAACAGGGGTAGGCGAGCAGTACTTC

abundance: NA
j_gene: TRBJ2-7
d_gene: NA
v_gene: TRBV7-2
CDR3aa: CASSLVGVRQYF
CDR3nt: TGTGCCAGCAGCTTAGTCGGGGTACGGCAGTACTTC

abundance: NA
j_gene: TRBJ2-5
d_gene: TRBD2
v_gene: TRBV5-1
CDR3aa: CASSLEGTTIETQYF
CDR3nt: TGCGCCAGCAGCTTGGAAGGGACTACCATAGAGACCCAGTACTTC

abundance: NA
j_gene: TRBJ2-3
d_gene: NA
v_gene: TRBV29-1
CDR3aa: CSVESGRRRSTDTQYF
CDR3nt: TGCAGCGTTGAATCGGGCAGACGGAGAAGCACAGATACGCAGTATTTT

abundance: NA
j_gene: TRBJ2-1
d_gene: NA
v_gene: TRBV21-1
CDR3aa: CLRTGPGEWGEQFF
CDR3nt: TGTCTCCGGACGGGGCCGGGAGAATGGGGTGAGCAGTTCTTC

abundance: NA
j_gene: TRBJ2-2
d_gene: NA
v_gene: TRBV7-3
CDR3aa: CASSLGRNTGELFF
CDR3nt: TGTGCCAGCAGCTTAGGGCGGAACACCGGGGAGCTGTTTTTT

abundance: NA
j_gene: TRBJ2-2
d_gene: TRBD2
v_gene: TRBV7-2
CDR3aa: CASSPPSGPNTGELFF
CDR3nt: TGTGCCAGCAGCCCCCCTAGCGGACCGAACACCGGGGAGCTGTTTTTT

abundance: once
j_gene: TRBJ2-5
d_gene: NA
v_gene: TRBV4-2
CDR3aa: CASSQDLWRQETQYF
CDR3nt: TGTGCCAGCAGCCAAGATTTATGGAGGCAAGAGACCCAGTACTTC

abundance: NA
j_gene: TRBJ2-4
d_gene: TRBD2
v_gene: TRBV6-5
CDR3aa: CASSWTSSAKNIQYF
CDR3nt: TGTGCCAGCAGTTGGACTAGCTCGGCCAAAAACATTCAGTACTTC

abundance: NA
j_gene: TRBJ1-2
d_gene: NA
v_gene: TRBV4-2
CDR3aa: CASSQPAAGKGYGYTF
CDR3nt: TGTGCCAGCAGCCAACCGGCCGCAGGGAAGGGCTATGGCTACACCTTC

abundance: once
j_gene: TRBJ2-3
d_gene: NA
v_gene: TRBV7-2
CDR3aa: CASSLPGADVTDTQYF
CDR3nt: TGTGCCAGCAGCTTACCGGGAGCGGATGTAACAGATACGCAGTATTTT

abundance: NA
j_gene: TRBJ2-7
d_gene: TRBD1
v_gene: TRBV5-1
CDR3aa: CASSLAGGSSYEQYF
CDR3nt: TGCGCCAGCAGCTTGGCAGGGGGCAGCTCCTACGAGCAGTACTTC

abundance: NA
j_gene: TRBJ2-4
d_gene: NA
v_gene: TRBV21-1
CDR3aa: CAAKLGRGRRLSQVKNIQYF
CDR3nt: TGTGCCGCAAAACTTGGAAGGGGGCGCAGGCTTAGTCAAGTCAAAAACATTCAGTACTTC

abundance: NA
j_gene: TRBJ1-4
d_gene: NA
v_gene: TRBV27
CDR3aa: CASSLIPDRRQRNEKLFF
CDR3nt: TGTGCCAGCAGTTTAATCCCCGACCGGAGACAGAGAAATGAAAAACTGTTTTTT

abundance: NA
j_gene: TRBJ2-4
d_gene: NA
v_gene: TRBV14
CDR3aa: CASSQQGTKNIQYF
CDR3nt: TGTGCCAGCAGCCAACAGGGGACCAAAAACATTCAGTACTTC

abundance: once
j_gene: TRBJ2-5
d_gene: NA
v_gene: TRBV5-1
CDR3aa: CASSYWGQETQYF
CDR3nt: TGCGCCAGCAGCTATTGGGGTCAAGAGACCCAGTACTTC

abundance: NA
j_gene: TRBJ1-2
d_gene: NA
v_gene: TRBV18
CDR3aa: CASSPEGQTHTF
CDR3nt: TGTGCCAGCTCACCAGAGGGCCAGACCCACACCTTC

abundance: NA
j_gene: TRBJ1-1
d_gene: TRBD1
v_gene: TRBV18
CDR3aa: CASSSLPGGAYTEAFF
CDR3nt: TGTGCCAGCTCGTCCCTCCCAGGGGGCGCGTACACTGAAGCTTTCTTT

abundance: NA
j_gene: TRBJ2-2
d_gene: TRBD1
v_gene: TRBV7-9
CDR3aa: CASSLAPSWDRVSTGELFF
CDR3nt: TGTGCCAGCAGCTTAGCGCCTTCGTGGGACAGGGTATCAACCGGGGAGCTGTTTTTT

abundance: NA
j_gene: TRBJ1-6
d_gene: NA
v_gene: TRBV5-8
CDR3aa: CASTLSGVLSPLHF
CDR3nt: TGTGCCAGCACACTTTCAGGGGTCCTGTCACCCCTCCACTTT

abundance: NA
j_gene: TRBJ1-2
d_gene: NA
v_gene: TRBV5-8
CDR3aa: CASSLVFREHTF
CDR3nt: TGTGCCAGCAGCTTGGTTTTCAGAGAGCACACCTTC

abundance: NA
j_gene: TRBJ2-7
d_gene: NA
v_gene: TRBV30
CDR3aa: CAWSVGTYQQYF
CDR3nt: TGTGCCTGGAGTGTGGGTACCTACCAGCAGTACTTC

abundance: NA
j_gene: TRBJ2-2
d_gene: NA
v_gene: TRBV4-1
CDR3aa: CASSQPWANTGELFF
CDR3nt: TGCGCCAGCAGCCAACCCTGGGCGAACACCGGGGAGCTGTTTTTT

abundance: NA
j_gene: TRBJ1-1
d_gene: NA
v_gene: TRBV10-1
CDR3aa: CASSGSRAGNTEAFF
CDR3nt: TGCGCCAGCAGTGGTTCCCGGGCGGGGAACACTGAAGCTTTCTTT

abundance: NA
j_gene: TRBJ2-1
d_gene: TRBD1
v_gene: TRBV9
CDR3aa: CASSVRDRSYNEQFF
CDR3nt: TGTGCCAGCAGCGTCCGGGACAGATCCTACAATGAGCAATTCTTC

abundance: NA
j_gene: TRBJ1-2
d_gene: NA
v_gene: TRBV7-9
CDR3aa: CASSLDEGVNTF
CDR3nt: TGTGCCAGCAGCTTAGATGAGGGAGTGAACACCTTC

abundance: NA
j_gene: TRBJ2-1
d_gene: TRBD2
v_gene: TRBV14
CDR3aa: CASSQTLAGGGNEQFF
CDR3nt: TGTGCCAGCAGCCAAACTCTAGCGGGGGGTGGAAATGAGCAGTTCTTC

abundance: NA
j_gene: TRBJ2-1
d_gene: NA
v_gene: TRBV6-1
CDR3aa: CASSGVSASSVEQFF
CDR3nt: TGTGCCAGCAGTGGAGTCTCCGCTAGCTCAGTTGAGCAGTTCTTC

abundance: NA
j_gene: TRBJ2-2
d_gene: TRBD1
v_gene: TRBV27
CDR3aa: CASSLFTGVATGELFF
CDR3nt: TGTGCCAGCAGTTTATTCACAGGGGTGGCCACCGGGGAGCTGTTTTTT